This TCR beta chain was captured in a study of lymphopenia after photon versus proton radiotherapy. The assay was immunoSEQ multiplex PCR, and TCRdb's table has in-frame clones only and misses some. The sample holds approximately 15,000 clones; 82% are singletons and the top ten take 25% to 30%. The germline CDR1 and CDR2 sequences are SGHNT and YENEEA. J lost 5 bases, V lost 5 bases, and 5 bases had no gene match. The CDR3 runs 13 residues. The receptor was derived from a man in his fifties or sixties with gastric cancer. The starting material was peripheral blood, obtained from a patient treated with photon-based radiotherapy. The chain carries TRBV11-3 and TRBJ2-5, with 7 bases fitting TRBD2. In nucleotides, the CDR3 is TGTGCCAGCAGCGCGGGGGATGTGGAGACCCAGTACTTC. It yields the protein CASSAGDVETQYF.